This T cell receptor beta chain was found in a study of shared clonotypes between healthy human individuals. About the research overall: The study enrolled a couple of women and a few men aged 18 to 49.

The data were produced by immunoSEQ multiplex PCR, yet TCRdb's version contains in-frame clones alone and is incomplete. The sample shows a few hundred thousand clones, 96% of them seen only once. Study-wide results and caveats: Larger estimated richness was generally recorded for naive subsets relative to memory subsets. The sharing of about 5% of naive CD4 clonotypes was seen across several donors. Depth was large, yet rarefaction showed that sorted-subset sequencing was incomplete.

In the case of this clone: Its antigen is unknown.

The TCR was taken from a man aged 30 to 45 in good health. The sequenced material came from memory CD8+ T cells sorted from blood. Subset noted: CD45RO+ cells pooled with CCR7-negative TemRA cells.

The DNA of the CDR3 is TGTGCCAGCAGTTACAATAGGAATGAGCAGTTCTTC. Translating gives CASSYNRNEQFF. The chain recombines TRBV6-5 with TRBJ2-1; D gene unclear. Germline CDR1 and CDR2: MNHEY and SVGAGI. The ends were cut back, 2 bases at V and 7 bases at J, with 6 bases in the middle. This CDR3 region has 12 residues.